This is a list of T cell receptor beta chains from one sample in a study of blood T cell repertoires in COVID-19. Only in-frame clones appear in the TCRdb table, and some are missing; sequencing was by immunoSEQ multiplex PCR. The sample yields 100,000 to 150,000 clones, less than 90% seen once. Material for sequencing was peripheral blood. The receptors here all came from an elderly woman with acute or convalescent COVID-19. The CDR3 runs from the conserved cysteine through the conserved F or W. A D gene is named only where the DNA matches it firmly. A clone size is listed for some rows: how often the clone was seen (once, few, many), or a class if it is expanded.

j_call: TRBJ1-5; clone_size: few; d_call: -; v_call: TRBV12-3/TRBV12-4; cdr3_aa: CASAAGNNQPQHF; cdr3_nt: TGTGCCAGCGCTGCCGGGAACAATCAGCCCCAGCATTTT
j_call: TRBJ1-6; clone_size: -; d_call: -; v_call: TRBV2; cdr3_aa: CASNPGTSNSPLHF; cdr3_nt: TGTGCCAGCAACCCCGGGACATCTAATTCACCCCTCCACTTT
j_call: TRBJ1-1; clone_size: -; d_call: -; v_call: TRBV5-1; cdr3_aa: CASSLVGAGGAFF; cdr3_nt: TGCGCCAGCAGCTTGGTTGGGGCTGGTGGAGCTTTCTTT
j_call: TRBJ2-3; clone_size: -; d_call: -; v_call: TRBV10-3; cdr3_aa: CAISDGLGGTDTQYF; cdr3_nt: TGTGCCATCAGTGATGGCCTAGGTGGCACAGATACGCAGTATTTT
j_call: TRBJ2-7; clone_size: -; d_call: TRBD1; v_call: TRBV3-1/TRBV3-2; cdr3_aa: CASSQPGQGAYEQYF; cdr3_nt: TGTGCCAGCAGCCAACCGGGACAGGGAGCCTACGAGCAGTACTTC
j_call: TRBJ1-2; clone_size: -; d_call: TRBD1; v_call: TRBV5-4; cdr3_aa: CASSFPQGDYGYTF; cdr3_nt: TGTGCCAGCAGCTTCCCACAGGGGGACTATGGCTACACCTTC
j_call: TRBJ2-3; clone_size: -; d_call: TRBD2; v_call: TRBV7-2; cdr3_aa: CASSSRLAGRADTQYF; cdr3_nt: TGTGCCAGCAGCTCCAGACTAGCGGGGAGGGCAGATACGCAGTATTTT
j_call: TRBJ2-2; clone_size: -; d_call: -; v_call: TRBV11-2; cdr3_aa: CASSLPSGVGELFF; cdr3_nt: TGTGCCAGCAGCTTACCCTCGGGGGTCGGGGAGCTGTTTTTT
j_call: TRBJ1-1; clone_size: -; d_call: -; v_call: TRBV10-1; cdr3_aa: CASRFSEAFF; cdr3_nt: TGCGCCAGCAGATTCAGTGAAGCTTTCTTT
j_call: TRBJ2-3; clone_size: once; d_call: TRBD2; v_call: TRBV7-3; cdr3_aa: CASSSGLAGDPTDTQYF; cdr3_nt: TGTGCCAGCAGCTCCGGACTAGCGGGGGACCCCACAGATACGCAGTATTTT
j_call: TRBJ1-2; clone_size: -; d_call: -; v_call: TRBV3-1/TRBV3-2; cdr3_aa: CASRLIGSGESHGYTF; cdr3_nt: TGTGCCAGCAGACTGATAGGTTCAGGGGAAAGCCATGGCTACACCTTC
j_call: TRBJ1-6; clone_size: -; d_call: -; v_call: TRBV7-2; cdr3_aa: CASSLGGHLHF; cdr3_nt: TGTGCCAGCAGCTTAGGAGGGCATCTCCACTTT
j_call: TRBJ1-2; clone_size: -; d_call: -; v_call: TRBV6-5; cdr3_aa: CASSPPDSRGYTF; cdr3_nt: TGTGCCAGCAGTCCGCCGGACAGCCGGGGCTACACCTTC
j_call: TRBJ2-7; clone_size: -; d_call: -; v_call: TRBV5-1; cdr3_aa: CASRGPGEPSYEQYF; cdr3_nt: TGCGCCAGTAGGGGCCCGGGGGAACCCTCCTACGAGCAGTACTTC
j_call: TRBJ2-1; clone_size: -; d_call: TRBD1; v_call: TRBV6-5; cdr3_aa: CASTERTGPYNEQFF; cdr3_nt: TGTGCCAGCACCGAAAGGACAGGGCCCTACAATGAGCAGTTCTTC
j_call: TRBJ1-5; clone_size: -; d_call: -; v_call: TRBV5-8; cdr3_aa: CASSFEEDQPQHF; cdr3_nt: TGTGCCAGCAGCTTTGAGGAGGATCAGCCCCAGCATTTT
j_call: TRBJ1-5; clone_size: -; d_call: TRBD1; v_call: TRBV19; cdr3_aa: CASSVDRDQPQHF; cdr3_nt: TGTGCCAGTAGTGTTGACAGGGATCAGCCCCAGCATTTT
j_call: TRBJ1-1; clone_size: -; d_call: -; v_call: TRBV28; cdr3_aa: CATLLPGTEAFF; cdr3_nt: TGTGCCACCCTACTCCCGGGGACTGAAGCTTTCTTT
j_call: TRBJ1-2; clone_size: -; d_call: TRBD1; v_call: TRBV2; cdr3_aa: CASSWDRGRGYTF; cdr3_nt: TGTGCCAGCAGTTGGGACAGGGGTCGAGGCTACACCTTC
j_call: TRBJ1-6; clone_size: -; d_call: -; v_call: TRBV28; cdr3_aa: CASSLARPPLHF; cdr3_nt: TGTGCCAGCAGTTTGGCGAGGCCACCCCTCCACTTT
j_call: TRBJ2-6; clone_size: -; d_call: TRBD1; v_call: TRBV7-9; cdr3_aa: CASTIGQAIFSGANVLTF; cdr3_nt: TGTGCCAGCACCATAGGACAGGCAATCTTCTCTGGGGCCAACGTCCTGACTTTC
j_call: TRBJ1-1; clone_size: once; d_call: TRBD1; v_call: TRBV5-1; cdr3_aa: CASSRQGEGTEAFF; cdr3_nt: TGCGCCAGCAGCCGACAGGGAGAAGGGACTGAAGCTTTCTTT
j_call: TRBJ2-3; clone_size: -; d_call: -; v_call: TRBV7-9; cdr3_aa: CASSLGASYDTDTQYF; cdr3_nt: TGTGCCAGCAGCTTGGGGGCTAGCTACGACACAGATACGCAGTATTTT
j_call: TRBJ1-2; clone_size: once; d_call: TRBD1; v_call: TRBV19; cdr3_aa: CASSRDRDPYGYTF; cdr3_nt: TGTGCCAGTAGTAGGGACAGGGACCCCTACGGCTACACCTTC
j_call: TRBJ2-1; clone_size: -; d_call: -; v_call: TRBV3-1/TRBV3-2; cdr3_aa: CASSPSQGYPTSEQFF; cdr3_nt: TGTGCCAGCAGCCCTTCACAGGGTTATCCTACGAGTGAGCAGTTCTTC
j_call: TRBJ1-1; clone_size: -; d_call: -; v_call: TRBV2; cdr3_aa: CASSLDSPEAFF; cdr3_nt: TGTGCCAGCAGTTTGGACAGCCCTGAAGCTTTCTTT